The rows below give T cell receptor beta chains drawn from one sample of a study of OX40 agonist ivuxolimab in advanced cancers. Repertoires were generated with immunoSEQ multiplex PCR, while TCRdb's copy carries only in-frame clones and drops some. Among 55,000 to 65,000 clones listed, approximately 90% were seen once. Material: CD4+ or CD8+ T cells sorted from blood, obtained in a trial of the OX40 agonist ivuxolimab. Receptors were obtained from an adult with an advanced solid tumor such as melanoma, head and neck, liver or kidney cancer. Both conserved end residues are part of each CDR3. The D gene is left open where the match is weak. Some rows have no size entry. The others give once, few or many, or a class for an expanded clone.

clone size,D gene,J gene,V gene,CDR3 DNA,CDR3 protein
-,TRBD2,TRBJ2-1,TRBV10-3,TGTGCCATCAGTGAGCCCACTAGCGGGAGCCCCAATGAGCAGTTCTTC,CAISEPTSGSPNEQFF
-,-,TRBJ1-3,TRBV7-9,TGTGCCAGCAGCTCCACGGACTCTGGAAACACCATATATTTT,CASSSTDSGNTIYF
few,TRBD1,TRBJ2-6,TRBV2,TGTGCCAGCCGCCGGGACAGGGGGCGTTTTGGGGCCAACGTCCTGACTTTC,CASRRDRGRFGANVLTF
-,-,TRBJ2-2,TRBV11-2,TGTGCCAGCAGCGCGGGGTTCACGGACACCGGGGAGCTGTTTTTT,CASSAGFTDTGELFF
-,-,TRBJ2-7,TRBV27,TGTGCCAGCAGTTTGCAGAGGAGTCAATACGAGCAGTACTTC,CASSLQRSQYEQYF
-,TRBD1,TRBJ1-1,TRBV6-6,TGTGCCAGTGCAGGGGGCTATCGCACTGAAGCTTTCTTT,CASAGGYRTEAFF
-,-,TRBJ1-4,TRBV19,TGTGCCAGTAGTACAGGACACTCCAATGAAAAACTGTTTTTT,CASSTGHSNEKLFF
few,TRBD1,TRBJ1-5,TRBV28,TGTGCCAGCAGCTTGGACAGGTCCAATCAGCCCCAGCATTTT,CASSLDRSNQPQHF
-,TRBD2,TRBJ2-7,TRBV2,TGTGCCATCAACCGGGGGGAGGCGGCTTGGGAGCAGTACTTC,CAINRGEAAWEQYF
-,-,TRBJ2-7,TRBV6-1,TGTGCCAGCAGTGAAAGGTGGTTTTTATCCCGGGACTTCTCCTACGAGCAGTACTTC,CASSERWFLSRDFSYEQYF
-,-,TRBJ2-3,TRBV7-8,TGTGCCAGCAGCCGAACAGGGGGGGTAATCGGAGATACGCAGTATTTT,CASSRTGGVIGDTQYF
-,-,TRBJ1-1,TRBV5-8,TGTGCCAGCAGAATGAAACAGGGATGGACTGAAGCTTTCTTT,CASRMKQGWTEAFF
once,TRBD1,TRBJ1-6,TRBV5-6,TGTGCCAGCAGCGATGGACAGGGCTGGTCACCCCTCCACTTT,CASSDGQGWSPLHF
-,-,TRBJ2-3,TRBV20-1,TGCAGTGGTATGCTGGCACGTACGCAGTATTTT,CSGMLARTQYF
-,TRBD2,TRBJ2-1,TRBV11-2,TGTGCCAGCAGCTTAGCGCGACGACTAGCGGGAGGGCAGTTCTTC,CASSLARRLAGGQFF
few,TRBD2,TRBJ2-1,TRBV29-1,TGCAGCGAGACTAGCGGGAGAGGTGAGCAGTTCTTC,CSETSGRGEQFF
-,TRBD1,TRBJ2-2,TRBV27,TGTGCCAGCAGACCCGGGACAGACAATACCGGGGAGCTGTTTTTT,CASRPGTDNTGELFF
-,-,TRBJ2-2,TRBV23-1,TGCGCCAGCAGTCAAGGACAGTACACCGGGGAGCTGTTTTTT,CASSQGQYTGELFF
-,-,TRBJ1-2,TRBV7-2,TGTGCCAGCAGCCCGGGCGGATTTTATAACTATGGCTACACCTTC,CASSPGGFYNYGYTF
-,-,TRBJ2-1,TRBV5-1,TGCGCCAGCGGGACTGACTCCTACAATGAGCAGTTCTTC,CASGTDSYNEQFF
once,TRBD1,TRBJ2-2,TRBV28,TGTGCCAGCAGTCGACAGGGTGTAGGCGGGGAGCTGTTTTTT,CASSRQGVGGELFF
-,TRBD1,TRBJ1-2,TRBV29-1,TGCAGCGTTGTTTATTTTCGTTCGGGACAGGAGGTCGGCTACACCTTC,CSVVYFRSGQEVGYTF
-,TRBD1,TRBJ1-1,TRBV13,TGTGCCAGCAGACTAGGGGGCAGCCTCACTGAAGCTTTCTTT,CASRLGGSLTEAFF
-,TRBD1,TRBJ1-2,TRBV29-1,TGCAGCGTTGCCCAATCGACGACAGGGTGGGATGGCTACACCTTC,CSVAQSTTGWDGYTF
-,TRBD2,TRBJ2-7,TRBV7-8,TGTGCCAGCAGCTGGAGGCACCCCGTAGCGGGAGAAGCTGGAGCCTACGAGCAGTACTTC,CASSWRHPVAGEAGAYEQYF
-,-,TRBJ1-3,TRBV5-1,TGCGCCAGCAGCTTGGATCTGACGTTATCTGGAAACACCATATATTTT,CASSLDLTLSGNTIYF
few,TRBD2,TRBJ2-1,TRBV5-4,TGTGCCAGCAGCCATCCTAGCGGCAACAATGAGCAGTTCTTC,CASSHPSGNNEQFF
once,-,TRBJ2-2,TRBV9,TGTGCCAGCAGCGTAGGAATCGCTTCCGGGGAGCTGTTTTTT,CASSVGIASGELFF
-,-,TRBJ1-1,TRBV5-7,TGTGCCAGCAGCTTAAGGGGGGCTACTGAAGCTTTCTTT,CASSLRGATEAFF
-,TRBD2,TRBJ2-7,TRBV9,TGTGCCAGCAGCGTAGCTGGGACTAGCCGGCACGAGCAGTACTTC,CASSVAGTSRHEQYF
-,-,TRBJ2-2,TRBV10-2,TGCGCCAGCAGGCAACAGACTTACACCGGGGAGCTGTTTTTT,CASRQQTYTGELFF
-,-,TRBJ1-6,TRBV27,TGTGCCAGCGGAGGGCAAAGCTCCTATAATTCACCCCTCCACTTT,CASGGQSSYNSPLHF
-,TRBD2,TRBJ2-2,TRBV10-1,TGCGCCAGCAGTGAGCCGGGGGGTGGCACCGGGGAGCTGTTTTTT,CASSEPGGGTGELFF
-,TRBD2,TRBJ2-3,TRBV11-2,TGTGCCAGCAGCTTAGGGGCTAGCGGGGACACAGATACGCAGTATTTT,CASSLGASGDTDTQYF
-,-,TRBJ2-7,TRBV5-1,TGCGCCAGCGCCAGAGGGTCCTCTCGCGAGCAGTACTTC,CASARGSSREQYF
-,-,TRBJ1-1,TRBV7-2,TGTGCCAGCAGCTTTTCGGCAGGGAACACTGAAGCTTTCTTT,CASSFSAGNTEAFF
-,TRBD2,TRBJ2-3,TRBV18,TGTGCCAGCTCACCCGGCACTAGCGGGAGGGAGCAGCAGTATTTT,CASSPGTSGREQQYF
-,-,TRBJ1-2,TRBV23-1,TGCGCCAGCAGTCAATCTGAGACGCAATCTAACTATGGCTACACCTTC,CASSQSETQSNYGYTF
-,-,TRBJ1-5,TRBV15,TGTGCCACCAGCAGACAGGGGACGAATCAGCCCCAGCATTTT,CATSRQGTNQPQHF
-,TRBD1,TRBJ1-5,TRBV18,TGTGCCAGCTCACGCGGACAGGGTGGAAATCAGCCCCAGCATTTT,CASSRGQGGNQPQHF
-,-,TRBJ2-1,TRBV9,TGTGCCAGTAAATCGTATGGAGGGGCTCCCGATGAGCAGTTCTTC,CASKSYGGAPDEQFF
-,-,TRBJ2-1,TRBV29-1,TGCAGCGCCCCGACAGAGTCCTACAATGAGCAGTTCTTC,CSAPTESYNEQFF